The 30 T cell receptor beta chains reported below all come from one sample, sequenced in a study of T cells in Graves' hyperthyroidism and ophthalmopathy. RNA transcripts served as the template for amplifying TCR beta CDR3 regions. The HTBI primer set served for first-round RT-PCR of the TCR CDR3. One entry per CDR3 protein, called by TCRdb with MiXCR from the multiplex PCR reads. The table includes 250,000 to 300,000 distinct CDR3 sequences, about 14% detected once. Source material: blood. The receptor set was obtained from a woman in her thirties with Graves' hyperthyroidism that later progressed to Graves' ophthalmopathy.

Ten or more counts support this clonotype. The J gene is TRBJ1-4, the V gene TRBV2; 7 nucleotides match TRBD1. V lost 3 bases and J lost 5; bases outside the gene matches: 6. The CDR3 is made up of 15 amino acids. Looked up from germline, CDR1 is SNHLY and CDR2 is FYNNEI. The CDR3 reads CASSEARGRNEKLFF. DNA for the CDR3: TGTGCCAGCAGTGAGGCGAGGGGGCGGAATGAAAAACTGTTTTTT. The variable domain in full, completed from reference TRBV2 and TRBJ1-4, reads EPEVTQTPSHQVTQMGQEVILRCVPISNHLYFYWYRQILGQKVEFLVSFYNNEISEKSEIFDDQFSVERPDGSNFTLKIRSTKLEDSAMYFCASSEARGRNEKLFFGSGTQLSVL.

Many counts were recorded for this clonotype. The chain uses TRBV20-1 and TRBJ2-1; D uncertain. Germline V gene data show CDR1 as DFQATT and CDR2 as SNEGSKA (reference sequence). Trimming removed 0 bases from V and 13 bases from J, with 16 bases in between. The CDR3 has 13 amino acids. CDR3 residues: CSARDRAGVTQFF. As DNA, the CDR3 is TGCAGTGCTAGAGATAGGGCTGGCGTAACCCAGTTCTTC.

This clonotype came up a few times. This may come from a read error, since a much larger clone is one base off. The chain is built from TRBV20-1 and TRBJ1-1; D is unresolved. Germline values: CDR1 DFQATT, CDR2 SNEGSKA (reference sequence). V was shortened by 3 bases and J by 4 bases, with 15 bases between the two germline ends. The CDR3 length is 14 residues. The CDR3 protein is CSASQFIGSTEAFF. The CDR3 bases are TGCAGTGCTAGTCAGTTTATAGGGAGCACTGAAGCTTTCTTT.

As regards this clonotype: The CDR3 ends on some other residue instead of the conserved phenylalanine or tryptophan, so this is likely a read error. The CDR3 DNA sequence: TGTGCCAGCAATACTGAGGGAGGGTTCCCCTACGAGCAGTACCTC. Its protein product is CASNTEGGFPYEQYL. V and J are TRBV6-2 or TRBV6-3 and TRBJ2-7, with 7 bases aligning to TRBD2. The CDR3 covers 15 residues. Per the germline V gene, CDR1 is MNHEY and CDR2 is SVGEGT. V was pared by 7 bases and J by 2 bases, with 11 bases of the junction left unmatched.

The sample holds many counts of this clonotype. The V call is TRBV28, the J call TRBJ2-4; 8 bases are a match to TRBD1. This CDR3 has 15 amino acids. The V segment lost 8 bases and the J segment 1 base; nucleotides outside the gene matches: 7. Germline V gives CDR1 MDHEN, CDR2 SYDVKM. CDR3 loop: CASGETGEAKNIQYF. The DNA for the CDR3 is TGTGCCAGCGGGGAGACAGGGGAGGCCAAAAACATTCAGTACTTC.

This clonotype has a count of ten or more. V gene TRBV7-6 combines with J gene TRBJ2-3; TRBD1 matches at 10 bases. After removal of 5 bases from V and 1 base from J, the junction contained 6 bases not matched to a gene. The CDR3 totals 16 residues. The germline CDR1 and CDR2 sequences are SGHVS and FNYEAQ. CDR3 nucleotide sequence: TGTGCCAGCAGCACCCCGGACAGGGGGGGCACAGATACGCAGTATTTT. Encoded protein: CASSTPDRGGTDTQYF.

This clonotype was counted many times. The chain combines TRBV20-1 with TRBJ2-5; 14 nucleotides line up with TRBD2. The CDR3 is 14 amino acids. The germline CDR1 and CDR2 sequences are DFQATT and SNEGSKA (reference sequence). V lost 6 bases and J lost 5; bases outside the gene matches: 5. This chain's CDR3 is CSAPGLAGGETQYF. CDR3 bases: TGCAGTGCGCCCGGACTAGCGGGAGGCGAGACCCAGTACTTC.

This chain connects TRBV24-1 to TRBJ2-2, with D uncertain. V was pared by 3 bases and J by 7 bases, with 11 bases between. Per the germline V gene, CDR1 is KGHDR and CDR2 is SFDVKD. CDR3 length: 14 residues. The CDR3 DNA reads as TGTGCCACCAGTGATCCACCGGCAGACGGGGAGCTGTTTTTT. This encodes CATSDPPADGELFF.

This clonotype appeared a few times. It may be a read error: a sequence one base away is much more abundant. The chain links TRBV20-1 to TRBJ2-5, with D perhaps being TRBD1 or TRBD2 (5 bases each). Germline V gene data show CDR1 as DFQATT and CDR2 as SNEGSKA (reference sequence). The CDR3 spans 14 residues. CDR3 in DNA: TGCAGTGCTGGGACCCTCGCCCCCGAAGAGACCCGGTACTTC. Translated: CSAGTLAPEETRYF.

The sample holds many counts of this clonotype. The chain combines TRBV27 with TRBJ2-1; 12 nucleotides align to TRBD2. The CDR3 is made up of 16 amino acids. J lost 9 bases, V lost 4 bases, and 10 bases had no gene match. In germline, CDR1 is MNHEY, CDR2 SMNVEV (reference sequence). CDR3 in DNA: TGTGCCAGCAGTTCGAGCCTAGCGGGAGGGCAGGGTGAGCAGTTCTTC. It is translated as CASSSSLAGGQGEQFF.

Many counts were recorded for this clonotype. The chain has TRBV7-9 and TRBJ2-3, with D perhaps assigned TRBD1 or TRBD2 (5 bases each). The germline V and J ends were trimmed by 8 bases and 3 bases, with 15 bases remaining between them. This CDR3 contains 14 residues. The germline gives CDR1 SEHNR, CDR2 FQNEAQ (reference sequence). As DNA, the CDR3 is TGTGCCAGCGCCCACGGGGCTAGAACAGATACGCAGTATTTT. This gives the protein CASAHGARTDTQYF.

This clonotype turned up a few times. The chain carries TRBV29-1 and TRBJ2-1; tentatively, D is TRBD1 (7 bases). This CDR3 comprises 16 residues. Between the trimmed V and J ends, which lost 1 base and 10 bases, there was a span of 23 bases. Germline V CDR1 and CDR2: SQVTM, ANQGSEA. CDR3 loop: CSVEVEGDQGVWEQFF. The CDR3 coding sequence is TGCAGCGTTGAAGTGGAGGGGGACCAGGGGGTTTGGGAGCAGTTCTTC.

Only a few counts were recorded for this clonotype. This rearrangement joins TRBV4-2 to TRBJ2-1; D assignment may be TRBD1 or TRBD2 (5 bases each). Trimming cost V 0 bases and J 9 bases, with 9 bases left between them. Per the germline V gene, CDR1 is LGHNA and CDR2 is YNFKEQ. This CDR3 has 13 amino acids. CDR3 DNA: TGTGCCAGCAGCCAAGAGAGGGGTCGTGAGCAGTTCTTC. This gives the protein CASSQERGREQFF.

This clonotype was seen ten or more times. J is TRBJ2-4 and V is TRBV28, with TRBD2 matching 10 bases. CDR1 is MDHEN and CDR2 is SYDVKM in the germline V gene. The ends lost 5 bases at V and 8 bases at J; junction bases unmatched: 12. The CDR3 spans 16 residues. CDR3 in amino acids: CASSLLLAGGQHIQYF. The CDR3 region has the DNA TGTGCCAGCAGTCTTCTATTAGCGGGAGGACAGCACATTCAGTACTTC.

This clonotype occurred many times. The J gene is TRBJ2-5, the V gene TRBV29-1; the D is unclear. V lost 0 bases, J lost 1 base, and 12 bases lay in between. This CDR3 region has 15 residues. The V gene's germline CDR1 is SQVTM and CDR2 ANQGSEA. The CDR3 region is CSVEEVPPIQETQYF. The CDR3 DNA reads as TGCAGCGTTGAAGAAGTGCCCCCCATCCAAGAGACCCAGTACTTC.

The sample holds many counts of this clonotype. This chain links TRBV10-3 with TRBJ2-7, with TRBD1 identical over 7 bases. The V gene's germline CDR1 is ENHRY and CDR2 SYGVKD. V lost 3 bases and J lost 4; bases outside the gene matches: 9. The CDR3 sequence is 15 residues long. The CDR3 sequence: CAISDMGQNPYEQYF. The CDR3 DNA is TGTGCCATCAGTGATATGGGACAGAACCCATACGAGCAGTACTTC.

At least ten counts were recorded for this clonotype. V and J are TRBV28 and TRBJ2-1; the match to TRBD2 covers 7 bases. Germline assignment: CDR1 MDHEN and CDR2 SYDVKM. CDR3 length: 17 amino acids. Germline trimming cut 2 bases from V and 5 bases from J; bases unmatched to any gene: 12. The CDR3 region has the DNA TGTGCCAGCAGTTTAGTAGGGGAACTAGCGCTAAACAATGAGCAGTTCTTC. It codes for CASSLVGELALNNEQFF.

In its sample, this clonotype was seen many times. The rearrangement links TRBV7-2 to TRBJ2-3; TRBD1 agrees at 7 bases. The CDR3 is made up of 13 amino acids. V shed 5 bases, J shed 8 bases, and the junction held 7 bases outside the gene matches. CDR1 is SGHTA and CDR2 is FQGNSA in the germline V gene. CDR3 sequence: CASSHDRDATQYF. CDR3 bases: TGTGCCAGCAGCCATGACAGGGACGCTACGCAGTATTTT. The full variable domain, in which reference TRBV7-2 and TRBJ2-3 provide the parts outside the CDR3, is GAGVSQSPSNKVTEKGKDVELRCDPISGHTALYWYRQSLGQGLEFLIYFQGNSAPDKSGLPSDRFSAERTGGSVSTLTIQRTQQEDSAVYLCASSHDRDATQYFGPGTRLTVL.

Ten or more counts support this clonotype. V gene TRBV3-1 combines with J gene TRBJ2-7; 7 positions match TRBD2. CDR1 and CDR2 (germline): LGHDT, YNNKEL (reference sequence). This CDR3 is 15 amino acids long. V lost 1 base to trimming and J lost 1 base; unmatched junction nucleotides: 4. CDR3 nucleotides: TGTGCCAGCAGCCAAGGGGACTATTCATCCTACGAGCAGTACTTC. This encodes CASSQGDYSSYEQYF.

This clonotype was recorded a few times. The chain recombines TRBV7-3 with TRBJ2-2; 12 bases map to TRBD1. Germline CDR1 is SGHTA and CDR2 is FQGTGA. The CDR3 contains 16 residues. V dropped 4 bases and J dropped 4; count of bases not matched to a gene: 4. Written as DNA, the CDR3 is TGTGCCAGCAGCTCGGGACAGGGGGCAGGCACCGGGGAGCTGTTTTTT. Its protein product is CASSSGQGAGTGELFF.

The V and J genes are TRBV28 and TRBJ2-6; possible D gene TRBD2, 6 bases. V was clipped by 3 bases and J by 0 bases, with 18 bases between them. Per germline, CDR1 MDHEN and CDR2 SYDVKM. The CDR3 is made up of 19 amino acids. CDR3 protein: CASSFPSRERTSGANVLTF. The CDR3 nucleotides read TGTGCCAGCAGTTTTCCCTCTCGGGAGCGGACCTCTGGGGCCAACGTCCTGACTTTC.

The sample holds many counts of this clonotype. The chain recombines TRBV7-8 with TRBJ1-4; D is possibly TRBD1 (6 bases). V was clipped by 1 base and J by 5 bases, with 11 bases between them. Germline values: CDR1 SGHVS, CDR2 FQNEAQ. The CDR3 is 15 residues long. Here the CDR3 reads CASSLGTGPNEKLFF. The CDR3 coding sequence is TGTGCCAGCAGCTTAGGTACAGGGCCGAATGAAAAACTGTTTTTT.

The chain recombines TRBV29-1 with TRBJ2-1; D is uncertain. Germline V gives CDR1 SQVTM, CDR2 ANQGSEA. The CDR3 totals 10 residues. Between the trimmed V and J ends, which lost 4 bases and 8 bases, there was a span of 6 bases. The CDR3 DNA sequence: TGCAGCGTTGTAGTCGATGAGCAGTTCTTC. Its protein is CSVVVDEQFF.

This clonotype was seen repeatedly, ten times or more. The chain carries TRBV27 and TRBJ2-7; 7 positions match TRBD1. J gave up 0 bases and V 7 bases, and 6 bases lay outside the gene matches. The CDR3 has 14 residues. The germline gives CDR1 MNHEY, CDR2 SMNVEV (reference sequence). This CDR3 is CASKTGVSSYEQYF. CDR3 nucleotide sequence: TGTGCCAGCAAAACAGGGGTTAGCTCCTACGAGCAGTACTTC.

This clonotype was seen repeatedly, ten times or more. This sequence joins TRBV2 and TRBJ2-1; 13 bases line up with TRBD2. V was pared by 6 bases and J by 7 bases, with 0 bases of the junction left unmatched. This CDR3 is built from 13 residues. Germline values: CDR1 SNHLY, CDR2 FYNNEI. This chain's CDR3 is CASRGLAGNEQFF. The CDR3 region has the DNA TGTGCCAGCAGGGGACTAGCGGGGAATGAGCAGTTCTTC.

The V gene is TRBV24-1, the J gene TRBJ2-3; tentatively, D is TRBD1 (5 bases). Germline V gene data show CDR1 as KGHDR and CDR2 as SFDVKD. The length of the CDR3 is 15 residues. V lost 1 base, J lost 1 base, and 8 bases lay in between. The CDR3 DNA is TGTGCCACCAGTGATTTAGGCAGGGGCACAGATACGCAGTATTTT. It translates to CATSDLGRGTDTQYF.

This clonotype has at least ten counts. V usage is TRBV14 and J usage is TRBJ1-1; 7 positions match TRBD1. This CDR3 comprises 15 residues. Losses at the gene ends were 4 bases for V and 0 bases for J; bases not matched to a gene: 5. Germline assignment: CDR1 SGHDN and CDR2 FVKESK. CDR3 bases: TGTGCCAGCAGCCGACAGGGAACTTTGAACACTGAAGCTTTCTTT. Translation gives CASSRQGTLNTEAFF.

This clonotype was seen more than once but under ten times. The chain joins TRBV7-8 to TRBJ2-7; 9 bases line up with TRBD2. There are 14 residues in the CDR3. Germline CDR1 and CDR2: SGHVS and FQNEAQ. J gave up 5 bases and V 5 bases, and 7 bases lay outside the gene matches. The CDR3 spells CASSRIAGADEQYF. CDR3 in DNA: TGTGCCAGCAGCAGAATAGCGGGAGCAGACGAGCAGTACTTC.

At least ten counts were recorded for this clonotype. This chain uses TRBV7-6 with TRBJ1-3; D is perhaps TRBD1 (6 bases). There are 15 residues in the CDR3. Germline lookup yields CDR1 SGHVS and CDR2 FNYEAQ. The V gene lost 5 bases and the J gene lost 4 bases, with 15 bases spanning the gap. As DNA, the CDR3 is TGTGCCAGCAGCCCTACGGACAGTGGGGGAAACACCATATATTTT. Its protein is CASSPTDSGGNTIYF.

Many counts were recorded for this clonotype. CDR3 sequence: CASSWSGVVGELFF. The CDR3 DNA follows: TGTGCCAGCAGTTGGTCGGGAGTGGTCGGGGAGCTGTTTTTT. J is TRBJ2-2 and V is TRBV27; D perhaps matches TRBD2 (6 bases). Trimming removed 4 bases from V and 7 bases from J, with 13 bases in between. CDR1 is MNHEY and CDR2 is SMNVEV in the germline V gene (reference sequence). The CDR3 spans 14 residues.